This record looks at one TCR beta chain sequence and its context. The target antigen is unknown. This entry is derived from a study of vaccination effects on CD4 cells after COVID-19. Before any sequencing was done, the ViraFEST assay used viral peptide pools to expand antigen-specific CD4+ T cells. With approximately 9 days of culture completed, CD4+ T cells were isolated. The authors exchanged half the medium for IL-2 medium on days 3 and 7. Study conclusions and caveats: Among infection- and vaccine-induced clones, marked clonal contraction occurred late after vaccination.

The assay was immunoSEQ multiplex PCR, and TCRdb's table has in-frame clones only and misses some. Among 50,000 or so clones, 80% were seen once, and the ten largest hold 2.4%. V was shortened by 4 bases and J by 0 bases, with 13 bases between the two germline ends. This CDR3 comprises 16 residues. Germline V lookup: CDR1 KGHDR, CDR2 SFDVKD. This rearrangement joins TRBV24-1 to TRBJ2-3, with D unclear. Sequences were derived from CD4+ T cells from PBMCs cultured with HCoV-229E spike peptides, sampled before COVID-19 vaccination. The sequence derives from a human donor who received a COVID-19 vaccine. As DNA, the CDR3 is TGTGCCACCAGTGAAGGTTCAGGACGGAGCACAGATACGCAGTATTTT. Its translation: CATSEGSGRSTDTQYF.